This TCR beta chain was documented in a study of shared clonotypes between healthy human individuals. Study at large: CD4 naive and CD4 memory each took three plates per donor, while CD8 naive took two and CD8 memory one. Regarding the study as a whole: A few donors had roughly 5.2% of their naive CD4 clonotypes in common.

The germline V and J ends were trimmed by 1 base and 1 base, with 10 bases remaining between them. Germline values: CDR1 MGHRA, CDR2 YSYEKL. The CDR3 length is 16 residues. Clones were read by immunoSEQ multiplex PCR, and TCRdb kept only the in-frame ones, dropping some. Among about 1 million clones, roughly 80% were seen once, and the ten largest hold 1.4% to 1.5%. On this clone: As yet, its antigen is unknown.

The chain is built from TRBV4-1 and TRBJ1-4, with unresolved D. The source is a man between 18 and 29 years old in good health. The source material was memory CD4+ T cells sorted from blood. The subset is: CD45RA-negative fraction. The CDR3 bases are TGCGCCAGCAGCCAAGGGCCCCTTGGAACTAATGAAAAACTGTTTTTT. Translating it yields CASSQGPLGTNEKLFF.